The 28 T cell receptor beta chains given below trace back to one sample, sequenced in a study of T cell repertoires in cytomegalovirus infection. Using its own MiXCR run on the reads, TCRdb lists one record per CDR3 protein. The repertoire holds approximately 550,000 distinct CDR3 sequences, with approximately 15% as singletons. The sample taken for sequencing was CD8+ T cells from PBMCs. These receptor sequences come from a human donor in good health (CMV status not recorded). Some clones in this sample may be carry-over from other donors' samples.

The rearrangement joins TRBV10-1 to TRBJ2-3; 15 positions match TRBD2. The CDR3 is made up of 18 amino acids. Trimming at V came to 1 base and at J to 1 base, leaving 3 bases not matched to a gene. Germline CDR1 is WNHNN and CDR2 is SYGVQD (reference sequence). The DNA for the CDR3 is TGCGCCAGCAGTGAGTGGACTAGCGGGGGGGCAGGCACAGATACGCAGTATTTT. Its protein product is CASSEWTSGGAGTDTQYF.

This clonotype has at least ten counts. The CDR3 loop reads CASSDMNTEAFF. The CDR3 DNA sequence: TGTGCCAGCAGTGATATGAACACTGAAGCTTTCTTT. The chain links TRBV6-1 to TRBJ1-1, with D unclear. V lost 3 bases to trimming and J lost 0 bases, with 2 bases between them. The CDR3 contains 12 residues. Germline CDR1 and CDR2: MNHNS and SASEGT.

The table lists this clonotype with many counts. The chain carries TRBV7-8 and TRBJ2-6; D is possibly TRBD1 (5 bases). With 5 bases removed from V and 2 bases from J, the gap between germline ends came to 13 bases. Germline V gene lookup returns CDR1 SGHVS and CDR2 FQNEAQ. CDR3 size: 16 residues. The CDR3 DNA follows: TGTGCCAGCAGCCCTAGGACATTTACTGGGGCCAACGTCCTGACTTTC. Amino acids: CASSPRTFTGANVLTF.

The table lists this clonotype with many counts. The CDR3 here is CSASDSVSNQPQHF. The DNA for the CDR3 is TGCAGTGCTTCCGACAGCGTTAGCAATCAGCCCCAGCATTTT. This rearrangement joins TRBV20-1 to TRBJ1-5; perhaps TRBD1 as D (5 bases). Trimming left V 5 bases short and J 0 bases short, with 11 bases between. Germline lookup yields CDR1 DFQATT and CDR2 SNEGSKA (reference sequence). The CDR3 sequence is 14 residues long.

In the case of this clonotype: As the CDR3 is not closed by the conserved phenylalanine or tryptophan, this likely results from a read error. The chain employs TRBV12-3 or TRBV12-4 and TRBJ1-2; D gene ambiguous. V was cut by 2 bases and J by 6 bases, with 10 bases left in between. This CDR3 comprises 13 residues. The CDR3 protein is CASSLRQDHGYTL. The CDR3, as DNA: TGTGCCAGCAGTTTACGACAAGATCATGGCTACACCTTA.

The chain combines TRBV7-9 with TRBJ1-1, with a possible D match to TRBD1 (5 bases). The CDR3 length is 16 residues. Deletions cut 5 bases from V and 3 bases from J, with 19 bases between. CDR1 is SEHNR, CDR2 FQNEAQ, per germline (reference sequence). In DNA form, the CDR3 reads TGTGCCAGCAGCCCACCGAGAGGGAGAGGGGACACTGAAGCTTTCTTT. This encodes CASSPPRGRGDTEAFF. Complete variable domain (other parts from reference TRBV7-9 and TRBJ1-1): DTGVSQNPRHKITKRGQNVTFRCDPISEHNRLYWYRQTLGQGPEFLTYFQNEAQLEKSRLLSDRFSAERPKGSFSTLEIQRTEQGDSAMYLCASSPPRGRGDTEAFFGQGTRLTVV.

This clonotype showed up just a few times. V usage is TRBV6-5 and J usage is TRBJ1-1, with D perhaps matching TRBD1 (6 bases). This CDR3 is 15 amino acids long. Germline V lookup: CDR1 MNHEY, CDR2 SVGAGI. Trimming removed 4 bases at V and 2 bases at J, with 14 bases between. The CDR3 is CASSSGGALNTEAFF. CDR3 DNA sequence: TGTGCCAGCAGTTCGGGGGGGGCACTAAACACTGAAGCTTTCTTT.

This clonotype was observed many times. The chain carries TRBV29-1 and TRBJ2-1, with 15 bases aligning to TRBD2. V lost 6 bases and J lost 4; bases outside the gene matches: 10. Germline-derived CDR1 and CDR2 are SQVTM and ANQGSEA. The CDR3 consists of 17 residues. CDR3 loop: CSVPGLAGGRRYNEQFF. The CDR3 DNA is TGCAGCGTACCGGGACTAGCGGGAGGTAGGCGATACAATGAGCAGTTCTTC.

Ten or more counts support this clonotype. The CDR3 region is CASSLDRGQGLEAFF. The CDR3 DNA reads TGTGCCAGCAGCTTAGATAGGGGACAGGGACTTGAAGCTTTCTTT. The rearrangement uses TRBV11-2 and TRBJ1-1; 9 positions match TRBD1. Germline V CDR1 and CDR2: SGHAT, FQNNGV. This CDR3 contains 15 residues. With V trimmed by 0 bases and J by 7 bases, 6 bases remained unmatched.

The sample holds a few counts of this clonotype. The chain combines TRBV13 with TRBJ2-7, with D hard to call. Germline V CDR1 and CDR2: PRHDT, FYEKMQ (reference sequence). The CDR3 is 14 residues long. V lost 5 bases and J lost 2, with 13 bases in between. CDR3 protein: CASSQWTPPYEQYF. The CDR3 DNA reads TGTGCCAGCAGCCAGTGGACCCCACCCTACGAGCAGTACTTC.

This clonotype was observed many times. The CDR3 DNA sequence: TGTGCCAGCAGTTACATGACTGTCTACGAGCAGTACTTC. It translates to CASSYMTVYEQYF. This chain joins TRBV12-3 or TRBV12-4 and TRBJ2-7; D is ambiguous. Trimming removed 4 bases from V and 3 bases from J, with 10 bases in between. The CDR3 is 13 amino acids.

V usage is TRBV6-5 and J usage is TRBJ1-1, with 7 bases identical to TRBD1. Germline CDR1 reads MNHEY; CDR2 reads SVGAGI. With V trimmed by 5 bases and J by 5 bases, 8 bases remained unmatched. The CDR3 runs 14 residues. CDR3 sequence reads: CASSHRGEGTEAFF. CDR3 nucleotides: TGTGCCAGCAGTCACAGGGGAGAAGGTACTGAAGCTTTCTTT.

In this sample, this clonotype turned up many times. This rearrangement joins TRBV15 to TRBJ1-1; D uncertain. CDR1 LNHNV and CDR2 YYDKDF come from the germline V gene (reference sequence). The CDR3 runs to 23 residues. The germline V and J ends were trimmed by 5 bases and 0 bases, with 37 bases remaining between them. The CDR3 protein is CATSVSLLPLTEPSLRMNTEAFF. CDR3 nucleotide sequence: TGTGCCACCAGCGTATCCCTCCTACCCCTAACCGAACCGAGTCTCAGGATGAACACTGAAGCTTTCTTT.

This clonotype was detected a few times. V usage is TRBV20-1 and J usage is TRBJ2-5; 7 bases fit TRBD1. CDR1 and CDR2 from the germline V gene are DFQATT and SNEGSKA (reference sequence). V lost 0 bases, J lost 7 bases, and 8 bases stayed unmatched. The CDR3 has 14 amino acids. CDR3 coding DNA: TGCAGTGCTAGAGATCGGCAGGGGGTAGTGACCCAGTACTTC. This encodes CSARDRQGVVTQYF.

The CDR3 region has the DNA TGTGCCAGCAGCGAGAGCCGGGACAGAGATAACTATGGCTACACCTTC. It codes for CASSESRDRDNYGYTF. The chain employs TRBV9 and TRBJ1-2, with 7 positions matching TRBD1. Germline V lookup: CDR1 SGDLS, CDR2 YYNGEE. J lost 1 base, V lost 3 bases, and 9 bases had no gene match. The CDR3 length is 16 residues.

The sample holds many counts of this clonotype. In DNA form, the CDR3 reads TGTGCCAGCAGCTTAACTTCAGGGAAACCGCCGAACACCGGGGAGCTGTTTTTT. Translation: CASSLTSGKPPNTGELFF. J is TRBJ2-2 and V is TRBV7-9; tentative D call: TRBD1 (5 bases). Germline V gene data show CDR1 as SEHNR and CDR2 as FQNEAQ (reference sequence). The CDR3 totals 18 residues. V lost 2 bases, J lost 0 bases, and 16 bases lay in between.

In the case of this clonotype: Relative to the germline gene, one junction end is altered; a read error may explain this. The CDR3 nucleotides are TGTGCCAGCAGTCTAGGGGGGAACACCTGGGAGCTGTTTTTT. It is translated as CASSLGGNTWELFF. The rearrangement links TRBV7-9 to TRBJ2-2; either TRBD1 or TRBD2 may fit D (6 bases each). The length of the CDR3 is 14 residues. Germline V gene sequence: CDR1 SEHNR, CDR2 FQNEAQ (reference sequence).

The rearrangement joins TRBV12-3 or TRBV12-4 to TRBJ1-6; weak D call: TRBD1 (5 bases). This CDR3 is built from 16 residues. Trimming stripped 1 base from V and 1 base from J, with 8 bases between. The CDR3, as DNA: TGTGCCAGCAGTTTAGGTGGGGCGTCCTATAATTCACCCCTCCACTTT. Amino acid sequence: CASSLGGASYNSPLHF.

Regarding this clonotype: A much larger clone is a single base away; this may be a read error. The CDR3 loop is CARSYSIGTSGATGELFF. Here the CDR3 DNA reads TGTGCCAGGAGTTACTCGATTGGGACTAGCGGAGCTACCGGGGAGCTGTTTTTT. The rearrangement links TRBV6-5 to TRBJ2-2; TRBD2 agrees at 11 bases. Germline CDR1 is MNHEY and CDR2 is SVGAGI. The CDR3 loop spans 18 amino acids.

V gene TRBV5-5 combines with J gene TRBJ2-5; the D call may be TRBD1 or TRBD2 (5 bases each). V lost 2 bases, J lost 2 bases, and 10 bases lay in between. CDR1 and CDR2 (germline): SGHKS, YYEKEE (reference sequence). The CDR3 contains 14 residues. The CDR3 coding sequence is TGTGCCAGCAGCTTCGGGACCGATCAAGAGACCCAGTACTTC. Protein sequence: CASSFGTDQETQYF.

In this sample, this clonotype turned up many times. This sequence joins TRBV7-9 and TRBJ1-1; 7 positions agree with TRBD1. The trim removed 5 bases at V and 5 bases at J, leaving 8 bases unmatched. CDR3 length: 14 residues. Germline loops: CDR1 SEHNR, CDR2 FQNEAQ (reference sequence). CDR3 region: CASSAPGGRTEAFF. The CDR3 nucleotides are TGTGCCAGCAGCGCCCCAGGGGGTCGAACTGAAGCTTTCTTT.

The chain employs TRBV5-6 and TRBJ2-1, with D maybe TRBD2 (6 bases). Germline assignment: CDR1 SGHDT and CDR2 YYEEEE. Trimming left V 4 bases short and J 0 bases short, with 14 bases between. The CDR3 extends over 16 amino acids. The CDR3 region is CASSPAAGSSYNEQFF. For the CDR3, the DNA is TGTGCCAGCAGCCCTGCAGCGGGCAGCTCCTACAATGAGCAGTTCTTC.

The table lists this clonotype with a few counts. The genes are TRBV4-1 and TRBJ2-3, with D possibly being TRBD2 (5 bases). This CDR3 is 17 amino acids long. CDR1 is MGHRA, CDR2 YSYEKL, per germline. V was clipped by 0 bases and J by 1 base, with 14 bases between them. This CDR3 is CASSQDPRLAGTDTQYF. For the CDR3, the DNA is TGCGCCAGCAGCCAAGATCCGCGGCTAGCAGGCACAGATACGCAGTATTTT.

A note on this clonotype: With a much larger clone just one base away, this may be a read error. This sequence joins TRBV12-3 or TRBV12-4 and TRBJ1-1; D is undetermined. CDR3 size: 15 residues. The CDR3 region is CASSSDLSGRTEAVF. The CDR3 bases are TGTGCCAGCAGTTCCGACCTCTCCGGACGGACTGAAGCTGTCTTT.

This clonotype was detected many times. The chain links TRBV19 to TRBJ1-5; D uncertain. Germline CDR1 is LNHDA and CDR2 is SQIVND (reference sequence). The CDR3 runs to 14 residues. V dropped 10 bases and J dropped 4 bases, with 17 bases sitting between them. CDR3 DNA: TGTGCCACCCAAGAGGGAATACAGAATCAGCCCCAGCATTTT. Its translation is CATQEGIQNQPQHF. The full variable domain, completed using reference TRBV19 and TRBJ1-5, is DGGITQSPKYLFRKEGQNVTLSCEQNLNHDAMYWYRQDPGQGLRLIYYSQIVNDFQKGDIAEGYSVSREKKESFPLTVTSAQKNPTAFYLCATQEGIQNQPQHFGDGTRLSIL.

Note on this clonotype: This may be a read error, as it is one base from a much larger clone. The rearrangement uses TRBV25-1 and TRBJ2-7; tentative D call: TRBD1 (6 bases). CDR3 length: 15 amino acids. The V gene's germline CDR1 is MGHDK and CDR2 SYGVNS. The DNA of the CDR3 is TGTGTCAGCAGTGAGAACAGGGAGAGCTCCTACGAGCAGTACTTC. This translates into CVSSENRESSYEQYF.

In its sample, this clonotype was seen a few times. This sequence joins TRBV30 and TRBJ1-1; 10 nucleotides agree with TRBD1. CDR3 size: 14 residues. Looked up from germline, CDR1 is GTSNPN and CDR2 is SVGIG (reference sequence). With 1 base clipped from V and 2 bases from J, the junction kept 1 base outside the gene matches. The CDR3 here is CAWSGDRGNTEAFF. DNA for the CDR3: TGTGCCTGGAGTGGGGACAGGGGCAACACTGAAGCTTTCTTT.

In its sample, this clonotype was seen a few times. This sequence joins TRBV18 and TRBJ2-1, with TRBD2 matching over 8 bases. The V segment lost 2 bases and the J segment 4 bases; nucleotides outside the gene matches: 4. The CDR3 spans 15 residues. From germline, CDR1 is KGHSH and CDR2 LQKENI. DNA of the CDR3: TGTGCCAGCTCACCAACGGCGGGGGGTTACAATGAGCAGTTCTTC. Translating gives CASSPTAGGYNEQFF.